Below, 14 T cell receptor beta chains from the same sample are listed, as sequenced in a study of identifying expanded T cells in peripheral blood. The data were produced by immunoSEQ multiplex PCR, yet TCRdb's version contains in-frame clones alone and is incomplete. The table records 70,000 to 95,000 clones, around 90% of them present only once. The sequencing input was blood. The source is a person aged 18 to 75 in good health.

The chain combines TRBV11-3 with TRBJ2-1, with 8 bases aligning to TRBD1. The CDR3 is 15 amino acids. Trimming cost V 5 bases and J 8 bases; bases outside gene matches: 11. Germline CDR1 and CDR2: SGHNT and YENEEA. The CDR3 DNA follows: TGTGCCAGCAGCATCAAGATGGACAGGGACGATGAGCAGTTCTTC. Protein sequence: CASSIKMDRDDEQFF. Using reference TRBV11-3 and TRBJ2-1 for the parts outside the CDR3, the full variable domain is EAGVVQSPRYKIIEKKQPVAFWCNPISGHNTLYWYLQNLGQGPELLIRYENEEAVDDSQLPKDRFSAERLKGVDSTLKIQPAELGDSAVYLCASSIKMDRDDEQFFGPGTRLTVL.

The chain links TRBV6-1 to TRBJ1-2; 7 bases fit TRBD1. V gave up 4 bases and J gave up 5 bases; unmatched junction bases: 16. The germline V gene has CDR1 MNHNS and CDR2 SASEGT. The CDR3 extends over 17 amino acids. This chain's CDR3 is CASSANPSRGRGYGYTF. The CDR3 DNA reads as TGTGCCAGCAGTGCAAACCCAAGCAGGGGGAGGGGGTATGGCTACACCTTC.

The chain couples TRBV6-4 to TRBJ1-1, with a tentative D call TRBD1 (6 bases). Looked up from germline, CDR1 is MRHNA and CDR2 is SNTAGT. The CDR3 loop spans 14 amino acids. The germline V and J ends were trimmed by 5 bases and 3 bases, with 13 bases remaining between them. The CDR3 nucleotides are TGTGCCAGCAGTAAAACGGACAGCGACACTGAAGCTTTCTTT. As protein: CASSKTDSDTEAFF.

The chain uses TRBV2 and TRBJ1-4; the D is unclear. Germline values: CDR1 SNHLY, CDR2 FYNNEI. The CDR3 loop spans 15 amino acids. V was pared by 4 bases and J by 8 bases, with 17 bases between. CDR3 sequence (DNA): TGTGCCAGCAGTGTTGGGTATCGGGGTGAAGAAAAACTGTTTTTT. This sequence encodes CASSVGYRGEEKLFF.

This rearrangement joins TRBV4-3 to TRBJ1-4; TRBD1 might be the D (6 bases). Germline-derived CDR1 and CDR2 are LGHNA and YSLEER. The CDR3 is made up of 16 amino acids. V dropped 5 bases and J dropped 3 bases, with 16 bases sitting between them. The CDR3 is CASSYSLGGSNEKLFF. The CDR3 nucleotides read TGCGCCAGCAGCTATTCGTTAGGGGGATCTAATGAAAAACTGTTTTTT.

This clone was recorded only once. The chain joins TRBV6-4 to TRBJ1-1; D is ambiguous. Deletions cut 4 bases from V and 1 base from J, with 7 bases between. The CDR3 totals 13 residues. Germline CDR1 MRHNA, CDR2 SNTAGT. CDR3 in amino acids: CASSVERNTEAFF. The CDR3 nucleotides are TGTGCCAGCAGTGTGGAAAGGAACACTGAAGCTTTCTTT.

The gene calls are TRBV9 and TRBJ2-7, with a tentative D call TRBD1 (6 bases). V was cut by 0 bases and J by 6 bases, with 10 bases left in between. CDR1 is SGDLS and CDR2 is YYNGEE in the germline V gene. This CDR3 contains 13 residues. The CDR3 is CASSVDARGEQYF. For the CDR3, the DNA is TGTGCCAGCAGCGTAGACGCCAGGGGCGAGCAGTACTTC.

The CDR3 protein is CASSSQQGSGETQYF. DNA for the CDR3: TGCGCCAGCAGCTCCCAGCAGGGGTCAGGGGAGACCCAGTACTTC. This sequence joins TRBV5-1 and TRBJ2-5; D may be TRBD1 (6 bases). The CDR3 is 15 amino acids. With 3 bases removed from V and 5 bases from J, the gap between germline ends came to 17 bases. Germline V lookup: CDR1 SGHRS, CDR2 YFSETQ.

The V call is TRBV30, the J call TRBJ2-7; TRBD1 agrees at 7 bases. The V segment lost 0 bases and the J segment 2 bases; nucleotides outside the gene matches: 7. This CDR3 is built from 15 residues. Germline V gene data show CDR1 as GTSNPN and CDR2 as SVGIG (reference sequence). The CDR3 protein is CAWSVLPGQTYEQYF. The CDR3 bases are TGTGCCTGGAGTGTACTTCCGGGACAGACCTACGAGCAGTACTTC. The whole variable domain, filled in from reference TRBV30 and TRBJ2-7, reads SQTIHQWPATLVQPVGSPLSLECTVEGTSNPNLYWYRQAAGRGLQLLFYSVGIGQISSEVPQNLSASRPQDRQFILSSKKLLLSDSGFYLCAWSVLPGQTYEQYFGPGTRLTVT.

The chain has TRBV5-1 and TRBJ1-3; D is unresolved. CDR3 length: 15 amino acids. V lost 0 bases and J 0 bases, leaving 7 bases between the germline ends. Germline assignment: CDR1 SGHRS and CDR2 YFSETQ. CDR3: CASSLVPDSGNTIYF. As DNA, the CDR3 is TGCGCCAGCAGCTTGGTACCTGACTCTGGAAACACCATATATTTT.

The chain combines TRBV2 with TRBJ1-2; D may be TRBD1 (5 bases). CDR1 and CDR2 (germline): SNHLY, FYNNEI. V shed 11 bases and J shed 0 bases, with 19 bases lying between them. There are 15 residues in the CDR3. CDR3 protein: CAPGGEGPSNYGYTF. The CDR3 DNA reads TGTGCCCCTGGGGGAGAGGGGCCGTCTAACTATGGCTACACCTTC.

The V gene is TRBV5-4, the J gene TRBJ1-1, with 9 bases lining up with TRBD1. CDR1 and CDR2 (germline): SGHNT, YYREEE (reference sequence). J was trimmed by 2 bases and V by 7 bases; bases with no gene match: 9. CDR3 length: 15 amino acids. CDR3 bases: TGTGCCAGCTGGCCCCGGGACAGGGACAACACTGAAGCTTTCTTT. Translating it yields CASWPRDRDNTEAFF. Complete variable domain (other parts from reference TRBV5-4 and TRBJ1-1): ETGVTQSPTHLIKTRGQQVTLRCSSQSGHNTVSWYQQALGQGPQFIFQYYREEENGRGNFPPRFSGLQFPNYSSELNVNALELDDSALYLCASWPRDRDNTEAFFGQGTRLTVV.

The chain links TRBV2 to TRBJ1-3, with D maybe TRBD1 (6 bases). The CDR3 is made up of 17 amino acids. Germline loops: CDR1 SNHLY, CDR2 FYNNEI. V was shortened by 8 bases and J by 0 bases, with 20 bases between the two germline ends. The CDR3 reads CASSFWGGGLSGNTIYF. CDR3 coding DNA: TGTGCCAGCTCATTCTGGGGGGGCGGACTCTCTGGAAACACCATATATTTT.

The genes are TRBV4-3 and TRBJ2-1, with a weak D call TRBD2 (5 bases). The V end was cut by 5 bases, the J end by 2 bases, with 7 bases between. From germline, CDR1 is LGHNA and CDR2 YSLEER. The CDR3 sequence is 13 residues long. The CDR3 DNA is TGCGCCAGCAGCGAAGCGGCCTACAATGAGCAGTTCTTC. Protein sequence: CASSEAAYNEQFF.